These 21 T cell receptor beta chains were sequenced from one sample in a study of T cell responses to AZD1222 COVID-19 vaccine. This table comes from immunoSEQ multiplex PCR, and its TCRdb copy is limited to in-frame clones, with some not included. The table has some 97,000 clones, 80% to 95% seen once. The input for sequencing was peripheral blood, taken on day 0 of AZD1222 vaccination. Receptors were obtained from an adult in good health.

The chain uses TRBV2 and TRBJ1-5; D is uncertain. V dropped 7 bases and J dropped 0 bases, with 13 bases sitting between them. CDR1 SNHLY and CDR2 FYNNEI come from the germline V gene. This CDR3 has 15 residues. As DNA, the CDR3 is TGTGCCAGCACCCGAGACGGGAATAGCAATCAGCCCCAGCATTTT. Its protein product is CASTRDGNSNQPQHF.

This clone was counted once. The chain recombines TRBV7-9 with TRBJ1-2; D may be TRBD1 (6 bases). Trimming removed 10 bases from V and 5 bases from J, with 8 bases in between. The CDR3 runs to 10 residues. Germline-derived CDR1 and CDR2 are SEHNR and FQNEAQ (reference sequence). CDR3 sequence reads: CAITGYGYTF. The CDR3 DNA sequence: TGTGCCATTACAGGGTATGGCTACACCTTC.

V is TRBV5-1 and J is TRBJ1-2, with D unclear. This CDR3 region has 14 residues. V gave up 0 bases and J gave up 6 bases, with 12 bases separating them. CDR1 and CDR2 (germline): SGHRS, YFSETQ. DNA for the CDR3: TGCGCCAGCAGCTTGGATTGGGGATCGGATGGCTACACCTTC. Protein: CASSLDWGSDGYTF.

The chain links TRBV6-6 to TRBJ2-1; D not resolved. CDR3 length: 11 amino acids. Germline assignment: CDR1 MNHNY and CDR2 SVGAGI (reference sequence). The V and J ends lost 6 bases and 12 bases respectively, with 12 bases between them. CDR3 in DNA: TGTGCCAGCAGAGACTCTCGTGCGCAGTTCTTC. Translated, it gives CASRDSRAQFF.

This rearrangement joins TRBV5-6 to TRBJ2-5; D possibly corresponds to TRBD2 (6 bases). The CDR3 has 13 residues. V lost 0 bases and J lost 9, with 12 bases in between. Looked up from germline, CDR1 is SGHDT and CDR2 is YYEEEE. The CDR3 DNA reads as TGTGCCAGCAGCTTGGGGGACTGGAGGGCCCAGTACTTC. Its protein product is CASSLGDWRAQYF.

The chain couples TRBV6-5 to TRBJ1-1; a possible D gene is TRBD1 (6 bases). CDR1 and CDR2 (germline): MNHEY, SVGAGI. This CDR3 is 13 amino acids long. V gave up 6 bases and J gave up 4 bases, with 12 bases separating them. The CDR3 spells CASSQQTGTEAFF. In nucleotides, the CDR3 is TGTGCCAGCAGCCAACAGACAGGCACTGAAGCTTTCTTT.

The rearrangement joins TRBV7-9 to TRBJ1-2; D ambiguous. The CDR3 totals 14 residues. Germline V gene data show CDR1 as SEHNR and CDR2 as FQNEAQ (reference sequence). V dropped 3 bases and J dropped 2 bases, with 10 bases sitting between them. The CDR3 DNA sequence: TGTGCCAGCAGCTTGTCACAGATAAACTATGGCTACACCTTC. It translates to CASSLSQINYGYTF.

As DNA, the CDR3 is TGCAGTGCCAGTCTCCCACCGGGACAGGGTGTCGGGGAGGGCAATCAGCCCCAGCATTTT. Its protein is CSASLPPGQGVGEGNQPQHF. The V call is TRBV20-1, the J call TRBJ1-5; 9 bases match TRBD1. CDR3 size: 20 residues. The germline V gene has CDR1 DFQATT and CDR2 SNEGSKA (reference sequence). The ends lost 6 bases at V and 2 bases at J; junction bases unmatched: 23.

V and J are TRBV7-8 and TRBJ1-4, with TRBD1 matching over 9 bases. The ends lost 5 bases at V and 5 bases at J; junction bases unmatched: 6. The CDR3 is made up of 15 amino acids. The germline V gene has CDR1 SGHVS and CDR2 FQNEAQ. This CDR3 reads CASSPPGQGNEKLFF. DNA for the CDR3: TGTGCCAGCAGCCCACCGGGACAGGGAAATGAAAAACTGTTTTTT.

The chain links TRBV28 to TRBJ1-4, with D tentatively TRBD1 (5 bases). Germline lookup yields CDR1 MDHEN and CDR2 SYDVKM. This CDR3 is built from 16 residues. The V end was cut by 6 bases, the J end by 4 bases, with 18 bases between. The CDR3, as DNA: TGTGCCAGCAGAAACGGGGCAGGCTTAAATAATGAAAAACTGTTTTTT. Protein product: CASRNGAGLNNEKLFF.

This rearrangement joins TRBV5-1 to TRBJ2-5; 7 nucleotides agree with TRBD2. The V gene end was trimmed by 4 bases and the J gene end by 2 bases; junction bases not matched to a gene: 8. The CDR3 extends over 15 amino acids. Germline V gene sequence: CDR1 SGHRS, CDR2 YFSETQ. CDR3 DNA sequence: TGCGCCAGCAGCCGTAGCGGGTTGGGTCAAGAGACCCAGTACTTC. Translating it yields CASSRSGLGQETQYF.

This chain links TRBV5-1 with TRBJ2-1; D perhaps matches TRBD2 (5 bases). CDR3 length: 15 amino acids. Germline V gene sequence: CDR1 SGHRS, CDR2 YFSETQ. The ends were cut back, 3 bases at V and 0 bases at J, with 10 bases in the middle. CDR3 DNA sequence: TGCGCCAGCAGCTCGGACTTTAGCTCCTACAATGAGCAGTTCTTC. This codes for CASSSDFSSYNEQFF.

This clone occurred a few times. The CDR3 protein is CASSGRPGQGAGELFF. In DNA form, the CDR3 reads TGTGCCAGCTCGGGACGTCCGGGACAGGGGGCCGGGGAGCTGTTTTTT. This chain connects TRBV18 to TRBJ2-2; 11 nucleotides match TRBD1. J was trimmed by 6 bases and V by 6 bases; bases with no gene match: 9. The CDR3 runs to 16 residues. In germline, CDR1 is KGHSH, CDR2 LQKENI.

CDR3 protein: CAWSPGGADTGELFF. The CDR3 coding sequence is TGTGCCTGGAGTCCAGGGGGCGCGGACACCGGGGAGCTGTTTTTT. V and J are TRBV30 and TRBJ2-2; 8 positions agree with TRBD1. With V trimmed by 2 bases and J by 3 bases, 5 bases remained unmatched. CDR1 and CDR2 (germline): GTSNPN, SVGIG (reference sequence). The CDR3 is 15 residues long.

This clone occurred once. This rearrangement joins TRBV6-5 to TRBJ2-1; 9 nucleotides agree with TRBD2. CDR1 is MNHEY, CDR2 SVGAGI, per germline. The CDR3 covers 14 residues. The V gene end was trimmed by 6 bases and the J gene end by 6 bases; junction bases not matched to a gene: 6. The CDR3 DNA follows: TGTGCCAGCAGGGTTAGCGGGAGTATCAATGAGCAGTTCTTC. Its translation is CASRVSGSINEQFF.

The gene calls are TRBV5-1 and TRBJ2-7; 15 bases are a match to TRBD2. This CDR3 spans 16 amino acids. The germline gives CDR1 SGHRS, CDR2 YFSETQ. With V trimmed by 4 bases and J by 2 bases, 4 bases remained unmatched. DNA for the CDR3: TGCGCCAGCAGCCTCGGGACTAGCGGGAGGACCTACGAGCAGTACTTC. The encoded protein is CASSLGTSGRTYEQYF.

The rearrangement uses TRBV5-6 and TRBJ2-5; no clear D gene. The CDR3 has 13 residues. Germline V lookup: CDR1 SGHDT, CDR2 YYEEEE. Trimming removed 2 bases from V and 7 bases from J, with 12 bases in between. This chain's CDR3 is CASSFYTFGTQYF. CDR3 nucleotide sequence: TGTGCCAGCAGCTTTTACACATTCGGGACCCAGTACTTC.

The V gene is TRBV4-1, the J gene TRBJ1-1; tentative D call: TRBD1 (5 bases). Germline CDR1 and CDR2: MGHRA and YSYEKL. Deletions cut 0 bases from V and 1 base from J, with 9 bases between. The CDR3 is made up of 15 amino acids. CDR3 in DNA: TGCGCCAGCAGCCAAGATCCGGGGCCGAACACTGAAGCTTTCTTT. Amino acid sequence: CASSQDPGPNTEAFF.

The rearrangement joins TRBV7-3 to TRBJ2-1; 10 nucleotides line up with TRBD1. CDR3 length: 15 residues. The germline CDR1 and CDR2 sequences are SGHTA and FQGTGA. With V trimmed by 6 bases and J by 3 bases, 5 bases remained unmatched. The CDR3 is CASRRTGGVYNEQFF. The CDR3, as DNA: TGTGCCAGCAGACGGACAGGGGGTGTCTACAATGAGCAGTTCTTC.

The chain employs TRBV30 and TRBJ2-3; 10 nucleotides align to TRBD2. V shed 5 bases, J shed 2 bases, and the junction held 7 bases outside the gene matches. The germline V gene encodes CDR1 GTSNPN and CDR2 SVGIG (reference sequence). This CDR3 is 15 amino acids long. The CDR3 region is CAWQGSGRITDTQYF. The DNA for the CDR3 is TGTGCCTGGCAAGGTAGCGGGAGGATCACAGATACGCAGTATTTT. Full variable domain (remainder filled in from reference TRBV30 and TRBJ2-3): SQTIHQWPATLVQPVGSPLSLECTVEGTSNPNLYWYRQAAGRGLQLLFYSVGIGQISSEVPQNLSASRPQDRQFILSSKKLLLSDSGFYLCAWQGSGRITDTQYFGPGTRLTVL.

The chain links TRBV5-1 to TRBJ2-5; TRBD1 matches 9 bases. The CDR3 has 15 amino acids. CDR1 is SGHRS and CDR2 is YFSETQ in the germline V gene. The trim removed 1 base at V and 5 bases at J, leaving 6 bases unmatched. CDR3 DNA sequence: TGCGCCAGCAGCTTGTTCACAGGGGGCCGGGAGACCCAGTACTTC. Translated, it gives CASSLFTGGRETQYF.